Listed below are T cell receptor beta chains from one sample, sequenced in a study of human T cells and chemical hapten exposure. TCRdb analysed the RACE reads with MiXCR anew, one entry per CDR3 protein. The sample contains some 400,000 distinct CDR3 sequences, about 4.4% of which appear only once. Sequences were derived from whole blood, sampled in connection with sensitization to the hapten diphenylcyclopropenone (DPC). The receptors come from a woman aged 45-60 years with alopecia areata. Some clones in this sample may be carry-over from other donors' samples. Both conserved end residues are trimmed from each CDR3. Each record gives: clone size, D gene, V gene, CDR3 protein. A D gene is named only where the DNA matches it firmly. The size field is filled for only some rows; it gives once, few, many or a size class.

size: NA; D: TRBD1; V: TRBV5-4; CDR3: ASRLRTGSTDTQY
size: few; D: TRBD1; V: TRBV15; CDR3: ATSRASTGGDGNTIY
size: few; D: TRBD1; V: TRBV28; CDR3: ASSLGWRGQGGNTIY
size: many; D: TRBD1; V: TRBV6-5; CDR3: ASSSPDRTPPQY
size: few; D: NA; V: TRBV11-2; CDR3: ASRPREARRDTQY
size: many; D: NA; V: TRBV6-5; CDR3: ASSYSIAWVSGFRGTEAF
size: few; D: NA; V: TRBV18; CDR3: ASSPRQGRVNVLT
size: many; D: NA; V: TRBV5-1; CDR3: ASSSPGVGEQY
size: many; D: NA; V: TRBV5-6; CDR3: ASSWGPGTPNYEQY
size: many; D: NA; V: TRBV7-2; CDR3: ASSSQEYQPQH
size: few; D: NA; V: TRBV29-1; CDR3: SVGGIYEQY
size: NA; D: NA; V: TRBV3-1; CDR3: ASSPRRGPSGNTIY
size: few; D: TRBD1; V: TRBV5-1; CDR3: ASSEETTGRSPLH
size: many; D: TRBD2; V: TRBV7-9; CDR3: ASSVGLAGGTDTQY
size: NA; D: NA; V: TRBV27; CDR3: ASSLTTPEQETQY
size: many; D: TRBD1; V: TRBV6-5; CDR3: ASTAPGQSWNEQF
size: NA; D: NA; V: TRBV27; CDR3: ASSLEGAGANVLT
size: many; D: NA; V: TRBV6-2/TRBV6-3; CDR3: ASSQTGNTGELF
size: NA; D: NA; V: TRBV4-1; CDR3: ASSQLLTGISTEAF
size: many; D: NA; V: TRBV29-1; CDR3: SVEGAFREQY
size: few; D: TRBD1; V: TRBV5-1; CDR3: ASSWGPGQGARNTQY
size: many; D: NA; V: TRBV5-6; CDR3: ASNQRAEQTYEQY
size: few; D: TRBD1; V: TRBV7-2; CDR3: ASSLDNRGNEQF
size: few; D: NA; V: TRBV29-1; CDR3: SVEEAGYGYT
size: few; D: TRBD1; V: TRBV28; CDR3: ASISSGQGDEQY
size: many; D: NA; V: TRBV6-2/TRBV6-3; CDR3: ASSFYLGAGTDTQY
size: few; D: NA; V: TRBV28; CDR3: ASTSGDSPLH
size: many; D: NA; V: TRBV27; CDR3: ASSLRGQPQH
size: few; D: NA; V: TRBV7-8; CDR3: ASSLAPHAWETQY
size: NA; D: NA; V: TRBV11-2; CDR3: ASSFGHTETQY
size: few; D: TRBD2; V: TRBV7-2; CDR3: ASSLAGGPVNEQF
size: NA; D: NA; V: TRBV20-1; CDR3: SARGQEFITAGNTIY
size: NA; D: TRBD1; V: TRBV7-2; CDR3: ASSTPTGGLDTQY
size: many; D: NA; V: TRBV12-3/TRBV12-4; CDR3: ASSPAGRAGYGYT
size: NA; D: NA; V: TRBV5-1; CDR3: ASSLAGGSRETQY
size: NA; D: NA; V: TRBV4-1; CDR3: ASSQVSSWGGVKTEAF
size: NA; D: TRBD1; V: TRBV12-3/TRBV12-4; CDR3: ASSLTTGGIGYT
size: few; D: NA; V: TRBV29-1; CDR3: SVEKGGITTEAF
size: NA; D: NA; V: TRBV3-1; CDR3: ASSQHHKLEETQY
size: few; D: TRBD2; V: TRBV20-1; CDR3: SASRLAATYEQY